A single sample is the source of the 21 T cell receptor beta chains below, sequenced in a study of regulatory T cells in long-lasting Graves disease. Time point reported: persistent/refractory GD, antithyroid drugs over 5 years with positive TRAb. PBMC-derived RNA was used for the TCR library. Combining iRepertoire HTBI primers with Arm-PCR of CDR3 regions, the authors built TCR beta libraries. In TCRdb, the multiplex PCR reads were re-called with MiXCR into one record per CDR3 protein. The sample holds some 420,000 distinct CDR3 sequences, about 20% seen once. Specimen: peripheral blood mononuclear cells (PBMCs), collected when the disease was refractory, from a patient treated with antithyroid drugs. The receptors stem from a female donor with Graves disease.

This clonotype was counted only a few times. CDR3 nucleotide sequence: TGTGCCAGCAAGTTTACTTATGGCTACACCTTC. This translates into CASKFTYGYTF. The V and J genes are TRBV6-1 and TRBJ1-2, with D uncertain. The CDR3 runs 11 residues. Germline loops: CDR1 MNHNS, CDR2 SASEGT. V dropped 7 bases and J dropped 5 bases, with 8 bases sitting between them.

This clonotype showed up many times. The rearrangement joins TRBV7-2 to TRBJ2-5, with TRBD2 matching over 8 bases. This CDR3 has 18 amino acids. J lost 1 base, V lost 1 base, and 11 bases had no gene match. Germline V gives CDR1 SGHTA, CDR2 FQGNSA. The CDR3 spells CASSLVTRGGGLQETQYF. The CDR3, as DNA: TGTGCCAGCAGCTTAGTAACACGGGGGGGGGGGCTCCAAGAGACCCAGTACTTC.

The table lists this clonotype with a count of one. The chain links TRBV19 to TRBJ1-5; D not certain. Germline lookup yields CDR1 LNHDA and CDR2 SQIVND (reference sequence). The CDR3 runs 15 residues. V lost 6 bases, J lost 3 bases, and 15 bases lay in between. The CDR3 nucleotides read TGTGCCAGTAGCGCAGGAAGCTCGTCCAATCAGCCCCAGCATTTT. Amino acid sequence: CASSAGSSSNQPQHF.

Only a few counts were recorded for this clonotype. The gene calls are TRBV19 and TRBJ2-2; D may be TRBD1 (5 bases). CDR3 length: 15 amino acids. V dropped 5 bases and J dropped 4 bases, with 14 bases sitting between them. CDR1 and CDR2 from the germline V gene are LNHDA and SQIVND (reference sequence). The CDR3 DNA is TGTGCCAGTAGTTACGGACAAGAACCCACCGGGGAGCTGTTTTTT. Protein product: CASSYGQEPTGELFF. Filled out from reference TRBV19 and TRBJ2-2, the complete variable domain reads DGGITQSPKYLFRKEGQNVTLSCEQNLNHDAMYWYRQDPGQGLRLIYYSQIVNDFQKGDIAEGYSVSREKKESFPLTVTSAQKNPTAFYLCASSYGQEPTGELFFGEGSRLTVL.

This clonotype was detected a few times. The CDR3 protein is CASSMDRGVPYEQYF. Written as DNA, the CDR3 is TGTGCCAGTAGTATGGACAGGGGGGTTCCCTACGAGCAGTACTTC. V gene TRBV19 combines with J gene TRBJ2-7; 10 bases align to TRBD1. Unmatched junction bases numbered 4, after V lost 3 bases and J lost 2 bases. Germline loops: CDR1 LNHDA, CDR2 SQIVND (reference sequence). The CDR3 consists of 15 residues.

The CDR3, as DNA: TGTGCCAGCAGTTTCATGACTCCGGGACAGGCAAACCCTCTGAGCTCCTATAATTCACCCCTCCACTTT. It yields the protein CASSFMTPGQANPLSSYNSPLHF. The V call is TRBV28, the J call TRBJ1-6, with 8 positions matching TRBD1. The CDR3 sequence is 23 residues long. Germline V gene data show CDR1 as MDHEN and CDR2 as SYDVKM. J lost 0 bases, V lost 3 bases, and 22 bases had no gene match.

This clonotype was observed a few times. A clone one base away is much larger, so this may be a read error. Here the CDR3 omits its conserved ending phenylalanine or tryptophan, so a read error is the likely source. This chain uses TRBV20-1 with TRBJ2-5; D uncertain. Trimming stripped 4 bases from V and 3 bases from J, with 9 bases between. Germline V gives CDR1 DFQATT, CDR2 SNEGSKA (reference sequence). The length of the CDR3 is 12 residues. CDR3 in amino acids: CSATYSKETQYL. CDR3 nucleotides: TGCAGTGCTACGTACAGCAAAGAGACCCAGTACCTC.

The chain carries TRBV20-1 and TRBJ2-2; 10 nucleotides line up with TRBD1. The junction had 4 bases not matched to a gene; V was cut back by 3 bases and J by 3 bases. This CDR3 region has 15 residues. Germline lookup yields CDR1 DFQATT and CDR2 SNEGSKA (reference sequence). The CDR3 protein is CSARGQGSDTGELFF. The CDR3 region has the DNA TGCAGTGCTAGGGGACAGGGGTCGGACACCGGGGAGCTGTTTTTT.

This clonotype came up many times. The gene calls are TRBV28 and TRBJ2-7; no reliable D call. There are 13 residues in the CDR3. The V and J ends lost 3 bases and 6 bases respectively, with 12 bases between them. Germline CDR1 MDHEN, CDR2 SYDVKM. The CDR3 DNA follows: TGTGCCAGCAGTTTTCTCGGATCGGGCGAGCAGTACTTC. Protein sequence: CASSFLGSGEQYF.

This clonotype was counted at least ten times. The CDR3 nucleotides are TGTGCCAGCAGTTACGCAGGGGGGAGCTCCTACGAGCAGTACTTC. Protein product: CASSYAGGSSYEQYF. The rearrangement uses TRBV6-2 or TRBV6-3 and TRBJ2-7, with a possible D match to TRBD1 (7 bases). The V and J ends lost 2 bases and 0 bases respectively, with 11 bases between them. CDR1 MNHEY and CDR2 SVGEGT come from the germline V gene. CDR3 length equals 15 residues.

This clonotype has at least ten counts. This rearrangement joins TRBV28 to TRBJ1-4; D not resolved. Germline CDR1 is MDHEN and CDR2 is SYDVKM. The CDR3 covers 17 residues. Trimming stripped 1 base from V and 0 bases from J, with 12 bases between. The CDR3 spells CASSLSGRASTNEKLFF. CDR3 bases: TGTGCCAGCAGTTTATCTGGCCGGGCATCAACTAATGAAAAACTGTTTTTT.

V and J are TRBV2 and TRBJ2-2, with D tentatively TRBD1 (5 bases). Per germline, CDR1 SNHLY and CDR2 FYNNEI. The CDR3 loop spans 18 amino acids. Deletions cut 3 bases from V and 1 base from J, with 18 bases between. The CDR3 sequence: CASSEDTDFERNTGELFF. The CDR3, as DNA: TGTGCCAGCAGTGAGGACACAGACTTCGAACGGAACACCGGGGAGCTGTTTTTT. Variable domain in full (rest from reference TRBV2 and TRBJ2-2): EPEVTQTPSHQVTQMGQEVILRCVPISNHLYFYWYRQILGQKVEFLVSFYNNEISEKSEIFDDQFSVERPDGSNFTLKIRSTKLEDSAMYFCASSEDTDFERNTGELFFGEGSRLTVL.

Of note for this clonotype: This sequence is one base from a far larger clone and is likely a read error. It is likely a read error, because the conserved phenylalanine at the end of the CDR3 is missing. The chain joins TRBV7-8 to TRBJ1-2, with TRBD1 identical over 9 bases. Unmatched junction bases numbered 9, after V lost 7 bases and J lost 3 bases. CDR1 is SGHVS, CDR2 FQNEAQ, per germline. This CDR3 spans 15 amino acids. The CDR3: CASISRTGADYGYTL. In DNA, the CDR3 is TGTGCCAGCATATCTAGGACAGGGGCTGACTATGGCTACACCCTC.

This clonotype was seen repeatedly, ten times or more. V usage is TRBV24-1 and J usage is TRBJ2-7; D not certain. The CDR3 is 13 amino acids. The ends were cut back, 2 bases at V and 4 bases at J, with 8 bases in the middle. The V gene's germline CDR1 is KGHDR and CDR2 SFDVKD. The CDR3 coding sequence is TGTGCCACCAGTGATTCACCAGGATACGAGCAGTACTTC. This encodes CATSDSPGYEQYF.

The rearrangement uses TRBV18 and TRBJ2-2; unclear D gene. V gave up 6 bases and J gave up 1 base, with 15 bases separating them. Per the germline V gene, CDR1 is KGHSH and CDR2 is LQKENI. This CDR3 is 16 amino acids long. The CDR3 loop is CASSPAVSGNTGELFF. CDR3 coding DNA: TGTGCCAGCTCTCCTGCGGTTTCAGGGAACACCGGGGAGCTGTTTTTT.

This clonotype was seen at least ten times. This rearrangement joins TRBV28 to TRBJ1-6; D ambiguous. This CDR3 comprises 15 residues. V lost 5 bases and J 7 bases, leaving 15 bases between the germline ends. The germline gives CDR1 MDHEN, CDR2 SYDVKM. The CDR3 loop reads CASSPQLGNNSPLHF. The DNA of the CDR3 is TGTGCCAGCAGTCCCCAGTTAGGGAACAATTCACCCCTCCACTTT.

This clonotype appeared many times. The CDR3 loop is CATSRDLGVLFF. In DNA form, the CDR3 reads TGTGCCACCAGCAGAGATCTGGGAGTACTGTTTTTT. The chain has TRBV15 and TRBJ2-2; weak D call: TRBD2 (5 bases). In germline, CDR1 is LNHNV, CDR2 YYDKDF (reference sequence). This CDR3 has 12 residues. The V end was cut by 0 bases, the J end by 14 bases, with 10 bases between.

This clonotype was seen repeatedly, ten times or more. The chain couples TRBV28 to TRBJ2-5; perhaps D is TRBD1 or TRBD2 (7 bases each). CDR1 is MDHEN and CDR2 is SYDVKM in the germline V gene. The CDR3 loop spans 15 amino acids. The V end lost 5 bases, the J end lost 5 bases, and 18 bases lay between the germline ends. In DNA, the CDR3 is TGTGCCAGCAGTCCGGGGGGACAGTCCCTGGAGACCCAGTACTTC. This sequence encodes CASSPGGQSLETQYF.

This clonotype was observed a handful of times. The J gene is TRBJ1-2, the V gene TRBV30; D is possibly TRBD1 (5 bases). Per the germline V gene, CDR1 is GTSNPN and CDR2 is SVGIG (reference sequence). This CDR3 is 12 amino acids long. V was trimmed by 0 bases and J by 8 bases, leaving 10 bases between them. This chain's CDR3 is CAWSVSRVGYTF. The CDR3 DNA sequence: TGTGCCTGGAGTGTCTCCAGGGTCGGCTACACCTTC.

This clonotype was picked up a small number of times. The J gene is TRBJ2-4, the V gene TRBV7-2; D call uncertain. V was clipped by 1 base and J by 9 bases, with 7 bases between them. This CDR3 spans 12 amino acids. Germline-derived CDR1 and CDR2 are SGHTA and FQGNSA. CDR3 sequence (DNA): TGTGCCAGCAGCTTAGGAGTAGGCATTCAGTACTTC. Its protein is CASSLGVGIQYF. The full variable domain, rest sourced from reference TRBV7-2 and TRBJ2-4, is GAGVSQSPSNKVTEKGKDVELRCDPISGHTALYWYRQSLGQGLEFLIYFQGNSAPDKSGLPSDRFSAERTGGSVSTLTIQRTQQEDSAVYLCASSLGVGIQYFGAGTRLSVL.

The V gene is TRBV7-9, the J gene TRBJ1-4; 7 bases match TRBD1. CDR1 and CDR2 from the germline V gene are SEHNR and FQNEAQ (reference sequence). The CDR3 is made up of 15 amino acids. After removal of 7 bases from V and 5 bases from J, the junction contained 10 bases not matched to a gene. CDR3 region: CASTILTDRNEKLFF. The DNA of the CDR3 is TGTGCCAGCACCATCCTCACGGACAGGAATGAAAAACTGTTTTTT.